These 7 T cell receptor beta chains originate from one sample sequenced in a study of OX40 agonist ivuxolimab in advanced cancers. Some clones are missing from TCRdb's copy, which holds only in-frame ones; the method was immunoSEQ multiplex PCR. The sample yields more than 55,000 clones, roughly 86% seen once. The material was CD4+ or CD8+ T cells sorted from blood, obtained in a trial of the OX40 agonist ivuxolimab. These receptors all come from an adult with an advanced solid tumor such as melanoma, head and neck, liver or kidney cancer.

The chain uses TRBV28 and TRBJ1-2, with D perhaps matching TRBD1 (6 bases). From germline, CDR1 is MDHEN and CDR2 SYDVKM. The CDR3 spans 15 residues. V lost 5 bases, J lost 4 bases, and 17 bases lay in between. Here the CDR3 reads CASSPPLDSFYGYTF. DNA for the CDR3: TGTGCCAGCAGTCCGCCTTTGGACAGCTTCTATGGCTACACCTTC.

The gene calls are TRBV7-2 and TRBJ2-7, with TRBD2 matching over 11 bases. Germline loops: CDR1 SGHTA, CDR2 FQGNSA. V lost 1 base, J lost 4 bases, and 12 bases stayed unmatched. The CDR3 extends over 18 amino acids. Written as DNA, the CDR3 is TGTGCCAGCAGCTTAGAGCAGCCCCTTAGCGGGGGGGGATACGAGCAGTACTTC. Its translation is CASSLEQPLSGGGYEQYF.

This chain connects TRBV13 to TRBJ2-2, with a tentative D call TRBD2 (7 bases). The CDR3 runs to 19 residues. V was trimmed by 1 base and J by 3 bases, leaving 21 bases between them. CDR1 PRHDT and CDR2 FYEKMQ come from the germline V gene (reference sequence). CDR3 residues: CASSLDPAGAEGDTGELFF. CDR3 sequence (DNA): TGTGCCAGCAGCTTAGATCCGGCGGGAGCGGAGGGGGACACCGGGGAGCTGTTTTTT.

The chain uses TRBV4-3 and TRBJ1-5, with no clear D. The V end lost 0 bases, the J end lost 6 bases, and 12 bases lay between the germline ends. Looked up from germline, CDR1 is LGHNA and CDR2 is YSLEER. The CDR3 contains 15 residues. In DNA form, the CDR3 reads TGCGCCAGCAGCCAAGATCGGACTGCAGGTCAGCCCCAGCATTTT. Translated: CASSQDRTAGQPQHF.

CDR3 DNA: TGTGCCAGCAGTGAAGACCCTCTTTCGGGACACTCAAATGAAAAACTGTTTTTT. This encodes CASSEDPLSGHSNEKLFF. The chain couples TRBV2 to TRBJ1-4; a weak D match, TRBD1 (6 bases). In germline, CDR1 is SNHLY, CDR2 FYNNEI. CDR3 length: 18 amino acids. V lost 1 base, J lost 5 bases, and 20 bases lay in between.

The J gene is TRBJ1-2, the V gene TRBV2; D is ambiguous. The ends were cut back, 4 bases at V and 5 bases at J, with 11 bases in the middle. The length of the CDR3 is 13 residues. The germline V gene has CDR1 SNHLY and CDR2 FYNNEI. As DNA, the CDR3 is TGTGCCAGCAGTGGGGAGACTGAATATGGCTACACCTTC. This encodes CASSGETEYGYTF.

This clone has a handful of counts. The gene calls are TRBV25-1 and TRBJ2-1; D is undetermined. V shed 6 bases and J shed 0 bases, with 3 bases lying between them. Germline loops: CDR1 MGHDK, CDR2 SYGVNS. CDR3 length: 12 amino acids. This CDR3 is CASSFSYNEQFF. CDR3 in DNA: TGTGCCAGCAGCTTCTCCTACAATGAGCAGTTCTTC.